The 14 T cell receptor beta chains presented below share a single source sample, sequenced in a study of cytomegalovirus exposure and HLA in healthy donors. Both 60 Vbeta primers and 13 Jbeta primers went into the PCR. The assay was immunoSEQ multiplex PCR, and TCRdb's table has in-frame clones only and misses some. The sample includes about 67,000 clones, roughly 65% of them seen just once. Material for sequencing was PBMCs. The source of these receptors is a woman aged 30 to 39 in good health and CMV-seronegative.

As DNA, the CDR3 is TGTGCCAGCTCAGACATTAACTATGGCTACACCTTC. Its translation is CASSDINYGYTF. V usage is TRBV18 and J usage is TRBJ1-2; D ambiguous. Germline assignment: CDR1 KGHSH and CDR2 LQKENI. V lost 5 bases, J lost 1 base, and 5 bases lay in between. CDR3 length equals 12 residues. The full variable domain, completed using reference TRBV18 and TRBJ1-2, is NAGVMQNPRHLVRRRGQEARLRCSPMKGHSHVYWYRQLPEEGLKFMVYLQKENIIDESGMPKERFSAEFPKEGPSILRIQQVVRGDSAAYFCASSDINYGYTFGSGTRLTVV.

J is TRBJ2-7 and V is TRBV28, with 7 bases lining up with TRBD2. CDR1 and CDR2 from the germline V gene are MDHEN and SYDVKM. V lost 6 bases, J lost 0 bases, and 5 bases stayed unmatched. The CDR3 sequence is 14 residues long. DNA for the CDR3: TGTGCCAGCAGAGCTAGCGGAAGCTCCTACGAGCAGTACTTC. Translation gives CASRASGSSYEQYF.

The chain combines TRBV4-3 with TRBJ2-3, with 9 nucleotides matching TRBD2. The CDR3 is made up of 16 amino acids. With V trimmed by 0 bases and J by 4 bases, 5 bases remained unmatched. Germline V gene data show CDR1 as LGHNA and CDR2 as YSLEER. CDR3 protein: CASSQDGSGGADTQYF. The CDR3, as DNA: TGCGCCAGCAGCCAAGATGGTAGCGGGGGCGCAGATACGCAGTATTTT.

The V and J genes are TRBV5-4 and TRBJ1-3; D is undetermined. Trimming removed 4 bases from V and 0 bases from J, with 14 bases in between. The CDR3 covers 16 residues. CDR1 and CDR2 from the germline V gene are SGHNT and YYREEE (reference sequence). CDR3 loop: CASSLTSGISGNTIYF. The CDR3 nucleotides are TGTGCCAGCAGCCTTACCTCGGGGATCTCTGGAAACACCATATATTTT.

The chain recombines TRBV5-1 with TRBJ1-1, with no clear D. Germline CDR1 reads SGHRS; CDR2 reads YFSETQ. The CDR3 consists of 14 residues. Trimming took off 0 bases at V and 1 base at J, with 7 bases between the two ends. CDR3 protein: CASSLAPSNTEAFF. The CDR3 nucleotides read TGCGCCAGCAGCTTGGCCCCATCGAACACTGAAGCTTTCTTT.

On this clone itself: At one end, the junction sequence differs from germline, possibly due to a read error. This sequence joins TRBV7-9 and TRBJ1-1; tentative D call: TRBD1 (6 bases). Germline-derived CDR1 and CDR2 are SEHNR and FQNEAQ (reference sequence). The CDR3 runs to 15 residues. CDR3 region: CSSIPPGDRNTEAFF. The DNA for the CDR3 is TGTTCCAGCATCCCCCCAGGGGACCGCAACACTGAAGCTTTCTTT.

This clone was found a few times. This may stem from a read error, because a much larger clone lies one nucleotide away. CDR3 region: CASSQRGKNSPLHF. For the CDR3, the DNA is TGTGCCAGCAGCCAGCGGGGGAAAAATTCACCCCTCCACTTT. The rearrangement joins TRBV4-2 to TRBJ1-6; D perhaps matches TRBD1 (5 bases). V was cut by 3 bases and J by 7 bases, with 10 bases left in between. Germline CDR1 LGHNA, CDR2 YNFKEQ. The CDR3 loop spans 14 amino acids.

In this sample, this clone turned up a few times. V and J are TRBV10-2 and TRBJ2-2, with 7 bases that match TRBD1. Germline-derived CDR1 and CDR2 are WSHSY and SAAADI. Trimming cost V 6 bases and J 4 bases; bases outside gene matches: 14. CDR3 length equals 17 residues. The CDR3 protein is CASSSPTRTGSTGELFF. The CDR3 coding sequence is TGCGCCAGCAGCTCCCCCACCCGGACAGGTTCCACCGGGGAGCTGTTTTTT.

This chain links TRBV6-1 with TRBJ1-1; TRBD1 is a possible D gene (5 bases). Germline V gene data show CDR1 as MNHNS and CDR2 as SASEGT. The ends were cut back, 3 bases at V and 10 bases at J, with 18 bases in the middle. CDR3 length equals 14 residues. CDR3 nucleotides: TGTGCCAGCAGTGAGCCCCTCAAGGGGCTCAGAGCTTTCTTT. It codes for CASSEPLKGLRAFF.

There are a few counts of this clone. The rearrangement uses TRBV19 and TRBJ1-5; 9 nucleotides align to TRBD1. J lost 6 bases, V lost 5 bases, and 2 bases had no gene match. The CDR3 spans 13 residues. Germline V lookup: CDR1 LNHDA, CDR2 SQIVND (reference sequence). CDR3: CASSLQGAQPQHF. CDR3 nucleotides: TGTGCCAGTAGTCTACAGGGGGCTCAGCCCCAGCATTTT.

V is TRBV7-2 and J is TRBJ2-5; 10 nucleotides align to TRBD1. J gave up 3 bases and V 5 bases, and 6 bases lay outside the gene matches. Germline V CDR1 and CDR2: SGHTA, FQGNSA. The CDR3 has 15 residues. The CDR3 DNA reads as TGTGCCAGCAGCCGAGACAGGGGGCTTGAAGAGACCCAGTACTTC. It specifies CASSRDRGLEETQYF.

The rearrangement joins TRBV30 to TRBJ1-2; TRBD1 agrees at 7 bases. The CDR3 contains 13 residues. V shed 2 bases, J shed 1 base, and the junction held 1 base outside the gene matches. From germline, CDR1 is GTSNPN and CDR2 SVGIG (reference sequence). The CDR3 protein is CAWSTGDNYGYTF. The CDR3 DNA follows: TGTGCCTGGAGTACAGGGGATAACTATGGCTACACCTTC. Full variable domain (missing parts from reference TRBV30 and TRBJ1-2): SQTIHQWPATLVQPVGSPLSLECTVEGTSNPNLYWYRQAAGRGLQLLFYSVGIGQISSEVPQNLSASRPQDRQFILSSKKLLLSDSGFYLCAWSTGDNYGYTFGSGTRLTVV.

Only one count was recorded for this clone. The chain is built from TRBV2 and TRBJ2-1; 7 nucleotides match TRBD2. The V gene's germline CDR1 is SNHLY and CDR2 FYNNEI. The junction had 6 bases not matched to a gene; V was cut back by 6 bases and J by 7 bases. The CDR3 has 13 residues. In DNA form, the CDR3 reads TGTGCCAGCAGGTTACTAGCGTCAAATGAGCAGTTCTTC. Its protein product is CASRLLASNEQFF.

The chain is built from TRBV6-6 and TRBJ2-7; no firm D call. The CDR3 contains 13 residues. Germline assignment: CDR1 MNHNY and CDR2 SVGAGI (reference sequence). Trimming stripped 5 bases from V and 8 bases from J, with 16 bases between. CDR3: CASSRPSREKQYF. As DNA, the CDR3 is TGTGCCAGCAGTCGCCCGAGTCGAGAGAAGCAGTACTTC.